Below, 5 T cell receptor beta chains from the same sample are listed, as sequenced in a study of shared clonotypes between healthy human individuals. Profiling relied on immunoSEQ multiplex PCR, and the TCRdb table lists in-frame clones only, not all of them. The sample lists about 730,000 clones, 72% occurring once. The specimen sequenced was memory CD4+ T cells sorted from blood. The subset here: CD45RA-negative fraction. These receptors originate from a woman aged 25 to 45 in good health.

The chain has TRBV11-2 and TRBJ1-1; D not resolved. Germline CDR1 is SGHAT and CDR2 is FQNNGV. V gave up 3 bases and J gave up 0 bases, with 8 bases separating them. The CDR3 runs to 14 residues. The CDR3 is CASSLGQMNTEAFF. Written as DNA, the CDR3 is TGTGCCAGCAGCTTGGGTCAGATGAACACTGAAGCTTTCTTT.

The rearrangement links TRBV28 to TRBJ2-5, with 13 nucleotides matching TRBD2. V dropped 5 bases and J dropped 6; count of bases not matched to a gene: 9. Germline lookup yields CDR1 MDHEN and CDR2 SYDVKM. This CDR3 is built from 16 residues. This CDR3 reads CASSPPGLAGVQTQYF. The CDR3 nucleotides are TGTGCCAGCAGTCCTCCCGGACTAGCGGGAGTGCAGACCCAGTACTTC.

The V gene is TRBV28, the J gene TRBJ1-5; 9 nucleotides align to TRBD1. The ends lost 6 bases at V and 5 bases at J; junction bases unmatched: 5. Germline assignment: CDR1 MDHEN and CDR2 SYDVKM. The CDR3 loop spans 14 amino acids. CDR3 residues: CASSPTGGHQPQHF. The DNA for the CDR3 is TGTGCCAGCAGCCCAACAGGGGGCCATCAGCCCCAGCATTTT.

This chain joins TRBV5-5 and TRBJ2-1; 8 positions match TRBD2. Germline CDR1 is SGHKS and CDR2 is YYEKEE (reference sequence). J gave up 9 bases and V 0 bases, and 8 bases lay outside the gene matches. CDR3 length: 15 residues. This CDR3 reads CASSLGPAGDGEQFF. Written as DNA, the CDR3 is TGTGCCAGCAGCTTGGGTCCAGCGGGAGACGGTGAGCAGTTCTTC. Full variable domain (missing parts from reference TRBV5-5 and TRBJ2-1): DAGVTQSPTHLIKTRGQQVTLRCSPISGHKSVSWYQQVLGQGPQFIFQYYEKEERGRGNFPDRFSARQFPNYSSELNVNALLLGDSALYLCASSLGPAGDGEQFFGPGTRLTVL.

This clone was found a few times. The rearrangement links TRBV28 to TRBJ2-1; no definite D call. The length of the CDR3 is 12 residues. V was shortened by 3 bases and J by 9 bases, with 9 bases between the two germline ends. Germline-derived CDR1 and CDR2 are MDHEN and SYDVKM. CDR3 coding DNA: TGTGCCAGCAGTTTGAGTAACGGTGAGCAGTTCTTC. Encoded protein: CASSLSNGEQFF.